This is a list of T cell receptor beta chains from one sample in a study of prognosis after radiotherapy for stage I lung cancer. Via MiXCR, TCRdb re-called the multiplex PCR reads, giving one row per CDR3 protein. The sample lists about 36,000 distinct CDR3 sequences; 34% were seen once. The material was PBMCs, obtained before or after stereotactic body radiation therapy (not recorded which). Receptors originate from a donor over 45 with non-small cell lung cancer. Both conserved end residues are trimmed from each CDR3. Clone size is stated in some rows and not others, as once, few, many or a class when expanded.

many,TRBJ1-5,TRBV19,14,ASSTPARGGNQPQH
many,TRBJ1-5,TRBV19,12,ASSGGQANQPQH
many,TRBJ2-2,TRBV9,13,ASSPGLADTGELF
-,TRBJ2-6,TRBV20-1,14,SARRGGHSGPNVLT
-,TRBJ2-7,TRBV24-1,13,ATSDATWGIGEQY
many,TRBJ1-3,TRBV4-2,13,ASSQDTGTRNTIY
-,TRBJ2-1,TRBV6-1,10,ASRTGGYEQF
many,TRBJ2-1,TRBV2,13,ASSEAPGATNEQF
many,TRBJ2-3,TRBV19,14,ASSSSLGGYTDTQY
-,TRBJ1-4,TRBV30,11,ALSGQGNEKLF
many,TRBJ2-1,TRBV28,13,ASRVAGGRKLEQF
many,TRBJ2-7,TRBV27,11,ASRVKWGYEQY
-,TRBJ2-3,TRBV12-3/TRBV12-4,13,ASSWGVTSTDTQY
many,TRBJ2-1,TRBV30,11,AWTGSYIHEQF
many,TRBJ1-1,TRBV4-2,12,ASSQRQGSSEAF
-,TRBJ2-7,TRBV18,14,AGSPTGGPNSYEQY
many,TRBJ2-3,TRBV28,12,ASKLAGVSDTQY
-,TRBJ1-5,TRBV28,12,ARTPGGWGQPQH
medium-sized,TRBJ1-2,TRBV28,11,ASSLGQNYGYT
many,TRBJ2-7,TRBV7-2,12,ASSLAAASGEQY
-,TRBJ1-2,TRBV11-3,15,ASSHHHGTGGSFGYT
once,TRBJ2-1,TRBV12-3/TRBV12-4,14,ASSLRSRVPYNEQF
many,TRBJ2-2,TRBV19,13,AVTTGTDYTGELF
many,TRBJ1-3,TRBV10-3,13,AINEGRSSGNTIY
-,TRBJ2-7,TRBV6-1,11,ASSPYRGYEQY
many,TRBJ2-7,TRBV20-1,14,SARDRTPGGDYEQY
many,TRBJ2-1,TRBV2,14,ASISVSRDPYNEQF
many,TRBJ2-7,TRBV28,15,ASNTTLGQGMTYEQY
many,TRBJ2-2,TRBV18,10,ASSPPVGELF
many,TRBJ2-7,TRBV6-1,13,ASSPTSGSSYEQY
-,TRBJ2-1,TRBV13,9,ASSFTYEQF
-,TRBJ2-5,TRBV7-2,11,ASTPGVEETQY
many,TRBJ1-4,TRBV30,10,ALQRANEKLF
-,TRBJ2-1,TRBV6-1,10,ARNGNYNEQF
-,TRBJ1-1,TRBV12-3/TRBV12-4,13,ASSPVRVLSTEAF
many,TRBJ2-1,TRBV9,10,ASSRLGDEQF
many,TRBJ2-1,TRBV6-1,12,ASSDATSYNEQF
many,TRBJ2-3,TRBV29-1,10,SVEKETDTQY
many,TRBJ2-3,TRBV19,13,ASSSGHGRSGTQY
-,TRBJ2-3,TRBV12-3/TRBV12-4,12,ASIQREGIDTQY
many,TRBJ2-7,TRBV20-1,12,SARPGERDYEQY
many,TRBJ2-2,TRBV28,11,ASAQADTGELF
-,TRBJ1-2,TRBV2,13,ASSQPPGWDYGYT
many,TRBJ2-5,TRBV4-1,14,ASSRLRGQGQETQY
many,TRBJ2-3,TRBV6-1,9,ASIDLDTQY
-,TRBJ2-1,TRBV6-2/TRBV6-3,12,ASSEGLRVYEQF
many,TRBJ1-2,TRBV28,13,ASRTDGETNYGYT
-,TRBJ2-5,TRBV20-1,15,SARDRGFTQFQETQY
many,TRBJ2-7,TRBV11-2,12,ASTLTDVGYEQY
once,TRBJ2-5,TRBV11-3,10,ASSPLQETQY
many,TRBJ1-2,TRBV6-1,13,ASSDGTRWKVGYT
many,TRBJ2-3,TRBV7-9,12,ASSVGTATDTQY
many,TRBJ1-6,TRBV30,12,AWRADRVGSPLH
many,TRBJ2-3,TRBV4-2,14,ASSLWDSGGTDTQY
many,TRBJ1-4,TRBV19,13,ASSNRGGGNEKLF
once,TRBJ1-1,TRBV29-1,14,RVEGPRGTGGPEAF
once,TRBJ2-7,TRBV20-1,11,SALTGNPYEEY
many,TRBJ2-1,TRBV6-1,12,ASSERERGNEQF
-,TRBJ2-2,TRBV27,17,ASSSSPVRTSGNTWELF
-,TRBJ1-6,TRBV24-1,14,ATSDAKTGSNSPPH